These 5 T cell receptor beta chains were sequenced from one sample in a study of metastatic and nonmetastatic thyroid tumors. Through MiXCR, TCRdb re-clonotyped the PCR reads. The sample consists of some 10,000 clones, 12% of them appearing once. No treatment had been given to any patient before thyroid surgery. The source material was blood. The receptors derive from a female donor with papillary thyroid cancer or a benign thyroid nodule (not recorded which). Some clones in this sample may be carry-over from other donors' samples.

This clone occurred a few times. The chain joins TRBV28 to TRBJ2-3; D perhaps matches TRBD2 (6 bases). Germline V CDR1 and CDR2: MDHEN, SYDVKM. V lost 4 bases and J lost 12, with 14 bases in between. This CDR3 has 12 amino acids. The CDR3 reads CASSYPQGTQYF. The DNA for the CDR3 is TGTGCCAGCAGTTATCCGCAAGGGACTCAGTATTTT.

Ten or more counts support this clone. The rearrangement joins TRBV5-1 to TRBJ2-3; a possible D gene is TRBD2 (5 bases). Trimming pared 1 base from V and 1 base from J, leaving 19 bases between. The CDR3 contains 18 residues. Per the germline V gene, CDR1 is SGHRS and CDR2 is YFSETQ. CDR3 sequence (DNA): TGCGCCAGCAGCTTGAACGATGTTGGCCTAGCCGGCACAGATACGCAGTATTTT. This codes for CASSLNDVGLAGTDTQYF.

This clone was detected many times. This chain joins TRBV19 and TRBJ2-2; no firm D call. Germline V gene sequence: CDR1 LNHDA, CDR2 SQIVND (reference sequence). The CDR3 consists of 14 residues. Trimming took 2 bases from V and 0 from J, leaving 4 bases between them. CDR3 in DNA: TGTGCCAGTAGTATATGGGCGAACACCGGGGAGCTGTTTTTT. Translated, it gives CASSIWANTGELFF.

This clone occurred many times. The gene calls are TRBV20-1 and TRBJ2-1; D may be TRBD2 (5 bases). Trimming stripped 3 bases from V and 3 bases from J, with 12 bases between. CDR1 and CDR2 (germline): DFQATT, SNEGSKA (reference sequence). This CDR3 is 14 amino acids long. The CDR3 DNA reads as TGCAGTGCTAGCGGGCGGGTTATCTACAATGAGCAGTTCTTC. This codes for CSASGRVIYNEQFF.

The table lists this clone with many counts. The chain carries TRBV11-2 and TRBJ2-3; no reliable D call. The ends were cut back, 5 bases at V and 2 bases at J, with 14 bases in the middle. The CDR3 length is 15 residues. The germline V gene has CDR1 SGHAT and CDR2 FQNNGV. The CDR3 DNA reads TGTGCCAGCAGCCCGCTCACCTCACCCACAGATACGCAGTATTTT. Translating gives CASSPLTSPTDTQYF.